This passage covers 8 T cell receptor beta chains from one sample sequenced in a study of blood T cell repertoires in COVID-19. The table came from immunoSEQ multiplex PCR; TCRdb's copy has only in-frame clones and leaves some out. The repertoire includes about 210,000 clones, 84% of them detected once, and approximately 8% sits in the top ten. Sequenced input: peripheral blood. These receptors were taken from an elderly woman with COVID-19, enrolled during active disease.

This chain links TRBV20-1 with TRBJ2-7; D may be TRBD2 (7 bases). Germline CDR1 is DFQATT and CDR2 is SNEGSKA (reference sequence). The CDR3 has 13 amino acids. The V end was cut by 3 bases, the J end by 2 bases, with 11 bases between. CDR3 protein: CSASRGAPYEQYF. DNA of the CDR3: TGCAGTGCTAGTCGGGGGGCCCCCTACGAGCAGTACTTC.

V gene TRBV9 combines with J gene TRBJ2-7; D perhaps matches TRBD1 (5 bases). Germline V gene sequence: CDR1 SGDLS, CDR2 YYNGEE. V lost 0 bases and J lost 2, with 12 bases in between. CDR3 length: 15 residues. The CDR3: CASSVDSQGPYEQYF. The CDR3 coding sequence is TGTGCCAGCAGCGTAGATTCCCAGGGCCCCTACGAGCAGTACTTC.

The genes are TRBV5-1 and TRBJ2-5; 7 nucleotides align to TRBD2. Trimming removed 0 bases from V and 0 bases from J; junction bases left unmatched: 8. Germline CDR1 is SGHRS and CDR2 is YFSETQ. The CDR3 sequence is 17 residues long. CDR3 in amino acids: CASSLGMGGSYQETQYF. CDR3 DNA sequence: TGCGCCAGCAGCTTGGGGATGGGGGGGAGCTACCAAGAGACCCAGTACTTC.

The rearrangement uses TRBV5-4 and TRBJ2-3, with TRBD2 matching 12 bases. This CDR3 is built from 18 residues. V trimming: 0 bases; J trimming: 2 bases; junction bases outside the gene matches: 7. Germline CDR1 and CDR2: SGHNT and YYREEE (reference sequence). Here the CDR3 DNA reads TGTGCCAGCAGCTTGGAACTAGCGGGGGGCCGAACCACAGATACGCAGTATTTT. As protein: CASSLELAGGRTTDTQYF.

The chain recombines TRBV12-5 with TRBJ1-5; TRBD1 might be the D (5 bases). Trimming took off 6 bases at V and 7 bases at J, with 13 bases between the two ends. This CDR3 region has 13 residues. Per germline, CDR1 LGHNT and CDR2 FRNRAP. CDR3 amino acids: CASGPSGGQPQHF. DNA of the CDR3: TGTGCTAGTGGCCCCTCCGGGGGACAGCCCCAGCATTTT.

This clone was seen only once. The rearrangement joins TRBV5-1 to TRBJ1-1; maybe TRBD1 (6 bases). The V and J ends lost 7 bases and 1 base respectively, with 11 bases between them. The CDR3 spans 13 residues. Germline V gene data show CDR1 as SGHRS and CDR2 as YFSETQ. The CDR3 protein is CASGRGGNTEAFF. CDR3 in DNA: TGCGCCAGCGGGAGAGGGGGGAACACTGAAGCTTTCTTT. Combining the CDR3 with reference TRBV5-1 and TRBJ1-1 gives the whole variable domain KAGVTQTPRYLIKTRGQQVTLSCSPISGHRSVSWYQQTPGQGLQFLFEYFSETQRNKGNFPGRFSGRQFSNSRSEMNVSTLELGDSALYLCASGRGGNTEAFFGQGTRLTVV.

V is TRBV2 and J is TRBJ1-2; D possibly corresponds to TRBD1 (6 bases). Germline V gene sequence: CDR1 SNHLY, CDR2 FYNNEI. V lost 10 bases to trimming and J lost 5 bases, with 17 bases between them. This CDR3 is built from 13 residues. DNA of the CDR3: TGTGCCACCAAGGGTGGCAGGGGATATGGCTACACCTTC. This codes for CATKGGRGYGYTF.

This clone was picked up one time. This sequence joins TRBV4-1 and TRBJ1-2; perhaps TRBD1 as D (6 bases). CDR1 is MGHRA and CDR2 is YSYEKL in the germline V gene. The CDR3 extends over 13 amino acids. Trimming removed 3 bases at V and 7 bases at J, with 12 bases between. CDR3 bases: TGCGCCAGCAGCCAGAGGACAGAAGGTGGCTACACCTTC. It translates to CASSQRTEGGYTF.